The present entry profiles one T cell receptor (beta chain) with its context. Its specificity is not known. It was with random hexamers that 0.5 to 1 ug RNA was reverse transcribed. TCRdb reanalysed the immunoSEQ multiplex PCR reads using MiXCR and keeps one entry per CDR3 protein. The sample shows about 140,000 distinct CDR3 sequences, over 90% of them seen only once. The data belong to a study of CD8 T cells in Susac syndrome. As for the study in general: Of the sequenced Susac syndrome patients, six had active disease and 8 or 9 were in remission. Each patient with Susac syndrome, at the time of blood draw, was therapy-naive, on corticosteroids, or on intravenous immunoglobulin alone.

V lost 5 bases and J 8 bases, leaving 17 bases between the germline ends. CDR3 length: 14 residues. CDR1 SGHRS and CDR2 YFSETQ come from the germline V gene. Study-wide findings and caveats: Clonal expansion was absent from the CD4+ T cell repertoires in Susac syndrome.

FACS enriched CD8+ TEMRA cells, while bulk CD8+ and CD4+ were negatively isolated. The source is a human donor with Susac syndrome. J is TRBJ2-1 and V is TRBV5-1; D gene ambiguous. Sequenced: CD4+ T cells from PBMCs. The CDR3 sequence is CASRVGRLEHEQFF. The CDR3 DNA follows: TGCGCCAGCAGAGTTGGGCGGCTAGAACATGAGCAGTTCTTC. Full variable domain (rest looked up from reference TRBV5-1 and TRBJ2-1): KAGVTQTPRYLIKTRGQQVTLSCSPISGHRSVSWYQQTPGQGLQFLFEYFSETQRNKGNFPGRFSGRQFSNSRSEMNVSTLELGDSALYLCASRVGRLEHEQFFGPGTRLTVL.